A selection of T cell receptor beta chains follows, all from one sample in a study of T cells in Graves' hyperthyroidism and ophthalmopathy. TCRdb recomputed calls from the multiplex PCR reads with MiXCR, one row per CDR3 protein. The sample consists of approximately 700,000 distinct CDR3 sequences, approximately 42% of them appearing once. What was sequenced was peripheral blood or thyroid tissue (not recorded which). The receptors stem from an adult man with Graves' disease, either hyperthyroidism or ophthalmopathy (not recorded which). CDR3s include the opening cysteine and the closing phenylalanine or tryptophan. D genes are given only for firm matches. Only some rows state a clone size, as once, few, many or a class for expanded clones.

d_gene,j_gene,v_gene,abundance,CDR3aa,CDR3nt
NA,TRBJ2-7,TRBV7-9,NA,CASSQGDSDYEQYF,TGCGCCAGCAGCCAAGGCGACTCAGATTACGAGCAGTACTTC
TRBD2,TRBJ2-7,TRBV20-1,NA,CSAKGRLAGDKASDEQYF,TGCAGTGCTAAGGGTAGATTAGCGGGAGACAAAGCTTCCGACGAGCAGTACTTC
NA,TRBJ1-1,TRBV10-2,NA,CASSVAGVTEAFF,TGCGCCAGCAGTGTCGCGGGGGTCACTGAAGCTTTCTTT
TRBD2,TRBJ2-5,TRBV7-3,NA,CASSSRTSGGKETQYF,TGTGCCAGCAGCTCACGGACTAGCGGGGGGAAAGAGACCCAGTACTTC
TRBD2,TRBJ2-7,TRBV28,NA,CASTLTAGAGDEQYF,TGTGCCAGCACCCTAACAGCGGGGGCTGGGGACGAGCAGTACTTC
TRBD2,TRBJ2-7,TRBV15,NA,CAISGLAGVGEQYF,TGTGCCATCAGCGGACTAGCGGGAGTGGGAGAGCAGTACTTC
NA,TRBJ1-3,TRBV7-2,many,CASSFERNTIYF,TGTGCCAGCAGCTTCGAACGAAACACCATATATTTT
NA,TRBJ2-7,TRBV9,NA,CASSPGMGEQYF,TGTGCCAGCAGCCCGGGGATGGGGGAGCAGTACTTC
NA,TRBJ1-1,TRBV12-3/TRBV12-4,many,CASSLGGVEAFF,TGTGCCAGCAGTTTAGGAGGGGTTGAAGCTTTCTTT
NA,TRBJ2-6,TRBV2,NA,CAISDLRSGANVLTF,TGTGCCATCAGTGATTTGCGGTCCGGGGCCAACGTCCTGACTTTC
TRBD1,TRBJ1-2,TRBV6-5,NA,CASSFVTGANYGYTF,TGTGCCAGCAGTTTCGTAACAGGGGCTAACTATGGCTACACCTTC
TRBD2,TRBJ2-7,TRBV7-2,few,CASSLSPGTSDYREQYF,TGTGCCAGCAGCTTATCTCCCGGGACTAGTGATTACCGGGAGCAGTACTTC
NA,TRBJ2-7,TRBV2,NA,CASSGWAGPTYEQYF,TGTGCCAGCAGTGGATGGGCAGGGCCGACCTACGAGCAGTACTTC
TRBD1,TRBJ2-5,TRBV2,NA,CASLEGGTGAGETQYF,TGTGCCAGCCTGGAAGGGGGGACAGGGGCAGGAGAGACCCAGTACTTC
TRBD1,TRBJ2-7,TRBV29-1,few,CSGRTGIAYEQYF,TGCAGCGGTAGGACAGGGATTGCCTACGAGCAGTACTTC
TRBD2,TRBJ2-7,TRBV19,few,CASSHERGLNYEQYF,TGTGCCAGCAGCCATGAGCGGGGCCTAAACTACGAGCAGTACTTC
TRBD1,TRBJ1-1,TRBV7-8,NA,CASSHRQGLNTEAFF,TGTGCCAGCAGTCATAGACAGGGTCTGAACACTGAAGCTTTCTTT
NA,TRBJ2-6,TRBV5-1,few,CASSGGHSGANVLTF,TGCGCCAGCAGCGGGGGACACTCTGGGGCCAACGTCCTGACTTTC
NA,TRBJ1-1,TRBV18,few,CASSRQHMNTEAFF,TGTGCCAGCTCACGTCAGCACATGAACACTGAAGCTTTCTTT
TRBD2,TRBJ2-2,TRBV7-8,NA,CASSLGRIRTSGRRTGELFF,TGTGCCAGCAGCTTGGGGCGGATACGGACTAGCGGGAGGCGAACCGGGGAGCTGTTTTTT
TRBD2,TRBJ2-5,TRBV11-2,NA,CASSLGLATDQETQYF,TGTGCCAGCAGCTTAGGACTAGCGACAGACCAAGAGACCCAGTACTTC
NA,TRBJ1-1,TRBV5-5,few,CASSQDNRGHTEAFF,TGTGCCAGCAGCCAAGATAATCGGGGCCACACTGAAGCTTTCTTT
NA,TRBJ1-2,TRBV2,NA,CASLNYGYTF,TGTGCCAGCCTTAACTATGGCTACACCTTC
TRBD1,TRBJ2-7,TRBV10-3,NA,CATSDQTGILDEQYF,TGTGCCACCAGTGACCAGACAGGGATTTTAGACGAGCAGTACTTC
NA,TRBJ1-2,TRBV29-1,many,CSVASTAGGYTF,TGCAGCGTCGCCTCGACAGCGGGTGGCTACACCTTC
TRBD1,TRBJ1-5,TRBV10-2,NA,CASRGGTAINQPQHF,TGCGCCAGCCGAGGGGGGACAGCTATCAATCAGCCCCAGCATTTT
NA,TRBJ1-1,TRBV7-9,NA,CASSSGQMDTEAFF,TGTGCCAGCAGCTCGGGACAAATGGACACTGAAGCTTTCTTT
NA,TRBJ2-6,TRBV3-1,few,CASSPLHSGANVLTF,TGTGCCAGCAGCCCTTTACACTCTGGGGCCAACGTCCTGACTTTC
NA,TRBJ1-2,TRBV6-5,NA,CASSTLDLGGYTF,TGTGCCAGCAGTACCCTGGACCTGGGGGGCTACACCTTC
NA,TRBJ1-1,TRBV5-1,few,CASSPGTAWAEAFF,TGCGCCAGCAGCCCCGGGACCGCCTGGGCTGAAGCTTTCTTT
NA,TRBJ2-5,TRBV6-1,many,CASSEHLASYF,TGTGCCAGCAGTGAACATCTGGCCTCGTACTTC
NA,TRBJ2-7,TRBV7-9,many,CASSRTADSYEQYF,TGTGCCAGCAGTCGGACAGCGGACTCCTACGAGCAGTACTTC
NA,TRBJ1-1,TRBV29-1,NA,CSVTGPGGTEAFF,TGCAGCGTGACAGGCCCGGGGGGCACTGAAGCTTTCTTT
TRBD1,TRBJ2-4,TRBV7-9,NA,CASSPDRGGIQYF,TGTGCCAGCAGCCCGGACAGGGGAGGCATTCAGTACTTC
NA,TRBJ1-6,TRBV20-1,NA,CSAMSFDGYNSPLHF,TGCAGTGCTATGTCCTTCGATGGTTATAATTCACCCCTCCACTTT